The 26 T cell receptor beta chains below were found in one sample sequenced in a study of post-analysis software for immune sequencing data. The antigens of these receptors remain unknown. Prepared libraries of TCR beta cDNA carried unique molecular identifiers. TCRdb re-derived calls from the PCR reads in MiXCR, one entry per CDR3 protein. The table includes fewer than 600,000 distinct CDR3 sequences, 40% to 55% detected once. General study points: Comparison of patients with controls showed a handful of TRBV segments more frequent in patients, TRBV5-6, TRBV5-1 and TRBV20-1 among them.

Sequencing was done on a sample of blood. The source of these receptors is a girl aged 5-17 years with multiple sclerosis.

This chain joins TRBV3-1 and TRBJ2-1; 8 bases agree with TRBD2. Per germline, CDR1 LGHDT and CDR2 YNNKEL (reference sequence). This CDR3 contains 15 residues. Germline trimming cut 4 bases from V and 8 bases from J; bases unmatched to any gene: 10. CDR3 sequence (DNA): TGTGCCAGCAGCCCCCTTCCGGGAGGGAGCGATGAGCAGTTCTTC. It specifies CASSPLPGGSDEQFF.

In DNA form, the CDR3 reads TGTGCCAGCAGTTCCCCCGGGAGGCAAGAGACCCAGTACTTC. Amino acid sequence: CASSSPGRQETQYF. The V call is TRBV28, the J call TRBJ2-5, with 7 bases fitting TRBD2. The CDR3 has 14 residues. J lost 2 bases, V lost 4 bases, and 4 bases had no gene match. CDR1 and CDR2 (germline): MDHEN, SYDVKM.

The chain has TRBV12-3 or TRBV12-4 and TRBJ1-1; D gene unclear. The V end was cut by 6 bases, the J end by 3 bases, with 11 bases between. The CDR3 extends over 13 amino acids. The CDR3 loop is CASSRDTYTEAFF. The CDR3 bases are TGTGCCAGCAGCCGTGACACCTACACTGAAGCTTTCTTT.

A few counts support this clonotype. The chain uses TRBV20-1 and TRBJ2-1; 8 bases match TRBD2. Trimming at V came to 5 bases and at J to 4 bases, leaving 7 bases not matched to a gene. This CDR3 is 14 amino acids long. Germline CDR1 DFQATT, CDR2 SNEGSKA (reference sequence). The CDR3 sequence: CSAPGSSGYNEQFF. The CDR3 DNA reads TGCAGTGCTCCGGGATCTAGCGGGTACAATGAGCAGTTCTTC.

The chain carries TRBV20-1 and TRBJ2-1; maybe TRBD2 (6 bases). This CDR3 region has 16 residues. CDR1 and CDR2 from the germline V gene are DFQATT and SNEGSKA (reference sequence). Trimming took 1 base from V and 7 from J, leaving 20 bases between them. The chain's CDR3 is CSARALGGQSTNEQFF. CDR3 bases: TGCAGTGCTAGAGCCCTAGGAGGGCAGTCTACTAATGAGCAGTTCTTC.

V usage is TRBV27 and J usage is TRBJ1-5; 9 bases map to TRBD1. The V gene end was trimmed by 8 bases and the J gene end by 0 bases; junction bases not matched to a gene: 17. CDR1 is MNHEY and CDR2 is SMNVEV in the germline V gene (reference sequence). There are 19 residues in the CDR3. The CDR3 DNA follows: TGTGCCAGCGGTTCTCCTCCCGGGACAGGGAACCTTAGCAATCAGCCCCAGCATTTT. Its translation: CASGSPPGTGNLSNQPQHF.

The gene calls are TRBV9 and TRBJ2-3, with D perhaps matching TRBD2 (5 bases). The V end was cut by 0 bases, the J end by 4 bases, with 12 bases between. This CDR3 spans 15 amino acids. Germline V gene data show CDR1 as SGDLS and CDR2 as YYNGEE. The CDR3 sequence is CASSVEPSGADTQYF. The CDR3 DNA sequence: TGTGCCAGCAGCGTAGAACCCAGCGGTGCAGATACGCAGTATTTT. Filled out from reference TRBV9 and TRBJ2-3, the complete variable domain reads DSGVTQTPKHLITATGQRVTLRCSPRSGDLSVYWYQQSLDQGLQFLIQYYNGEERAKGNILERFSAQQFPDLHSELNLSSLELGDSALYFCASSVEPSGADTQYFGPGTRLTVL.

The chain couples TRBV7-2 to TRBJ2-1, with TRBD1 matching 9 bases. This CDR3 contains 15 residues. Per germline, CDR1 SGHTA and CDR2 FQGNSA. The trim removed 5 bases at V and 9 bases at J, leaving 11 bases unmatched. The CDR3 DNA reads TGTGCCAGCAGCCTTTGGACAGGGGAGCATGCTGAGCAGTTCTTC. Protein product: CASSLWTGEHAEQFF.

The CDR3 reads CASTTGHYYEQYF. For the CDR3, the DNA is TGTGCCAGCACCACAGGCCACTACTACGAGCAGTACTTC. The V call is TRBV6-1, the J call TRBJ2-7; TRBD1 is a possible D gene (5 bases). CDR1 and CDR2 (germline): MNHNS, SASEGT. The CDR3 totals 13 residues. Trimming took off 7 bases at V and 3 bases at J, with 13 bases between the two ends.

This clonotype was detected a few times. V is TRBV7-9 and J is TRBJ1-6; D ambiguous. The CDR3 is made up of 15 amino acids. V shed 3 bases and J shed 8 bases, with 14 bases lying between them. The germline V gene has CDR1 SEHNR and CDR2 FQNEAQ (reference sequence). The CDR3 DNA reads as TGTGCCAGCAGCTTTACGTCAGCAGGCTATTCACCCCTCCACTTT. Translated, it gives CASSFTSAGYSPLHF.

J is TRBJ1-2 and V is TRBV20-1, with 7 bases matching TRBD1. This CDR3 is 12 amino acids long. Germline values: CDR1 DFQATT, CDR2 SNEGSKA (reference sequence). The V segment lost 3 bases and the J segment 8 bases; nucleotides outside the gene matches: 6. DNA of the CDR3: TGCAGTGCTAGCGACAGGGTCCAAGGCTACACCTTC. Protein product: CSASDRVQGYTF.

A few counts support this clonotype. The rearrangement uses TRBV29-1 and TRBJ2-4; perhaps TRBD2 as D (5 bases). The germline gives CDR1 SQVTM, CDR2 ANQGSEA. The CDR3 totals 12 residues. V gave up 5 bases and J gave up 14 bases, with 19 bases separating them. CDR3 sequence: CSVSTPTGIEYF. DNA of the CDR3: TGCAGCGTTTCAACCCCGACCGGGATTGAGTACTTC.

This chain joins TRBV15 and TRBJ2-2, with 10 nucleotides matching TRBD1. This CDR3 comprises 15 residues. Looked up from germline, CDR1 is LNHNV and CDR2 is YYDKDF (reference sequence). The junction had 3 bases not matched to a gene; V was cut back by 5 bases and J by 3 bases. The CDR3: CATSRGTGDTGELFF. CDR3 DNA: TGTGCCACCAGCCGAGGGACAGGGGACACCGGGGAGCTGTTTTTT.

This rearrangement joins TRBV7-2 to TRBJ2-4; 7 bases align to TRBD1. Germline-derived CDR1 and CDR2 are SGHTA and FQGNSA. V gave up 4 bases and J gave up 0 bases; unmatched junction bases: 9. The CDR3 consists of 17 residues. As DNA, the CDR3 is TGTGCCAGCAGCTCAAGGGACAGCCAACTAGCCAAAAACATTCAGTACTTC. Translated, it gives CASSSRDSQLAKNIQYF.

The rearrangement uses TRBV7-3 and TRBJ2-5; D is perhaps TRBD1 (6 bases). The CDR3 runs 16 residues. Germline V gene data show CDR1 as SGHTA and CDR2 as FQGTGA. Trimming shortened V by 5 bases and J by 5 bases, and 21 bases separated the two germline ends. The CDR3 DNA reads TGTGCCAGCAGCCCCTCGTTTAAGGGGGAGAGGGAGACCCAGTACTTC. Translated, it gives CASSPSFKGERETQYF.

Worth noting for this clonotype: At one boundary the junction diverges from the germline segment, which might be a read error. The J gene is TRBJ2-1, the V gene TRBV7-2; D is ambiguous. Germline V CDR1 and CDR2: SGHTA, FQGNSA. The CDR3 consists of 12 residues. The DNA for the CDR3 is TGTGCCAGCGGCTTTCAAGGTTTCGAGCAGTTCTTC. Translating gives CASGFQGFEQFF.

This chain uses TRBV7-9 with TRBJ1-2, with no clear D. Trimming took 5 bases from V and 7 from J, leaving 11 bases between them. Germline V lookup: CDR1 SEHNR, CDR2 FQNEAQ (reference sequence). The CDR3 spans 12 residues. The DNA of the CDR3 is TGTGCCAGCAGCCCGCCGGGGAGTGGCTACACCTTC. It translates to CASSPPGSGYTF. Variable domain in full (rest from reference TRBV7-9 and TRBJ1-2): DTGVSQNPRHKITKRGQNVTFRCDPISEHNRLYWYRQTLGQGPEFLTYFQNEAQLEKSRLLSDRFSAERPKGSFSTLEIQRTEQGDSAMYLCASSPPGSGYTFGSGTRLTVV.

The V gene is TRBV7-2, the J gene TRBJ2-5; the D is unclear. Germline V gene sequence: CDR1 SGHTA, CDR2 FQGNSA. The CDR3 runs to 12 residues. Trimming cost V 4 bases and J 5 bases, with 8 bases left between them. This CDR3 is CASSSRSETQYF. In DNA, the CDR3 is TGTGCCAGCAGCTCTCGGTCGGAGACCCAGTACTTC. Full variable domain (missing parts from reference TRBV7-2 and TRBJ2-5): GAGVSQSPSNKVTEKGKDVELRCDPISGHTALYWYRQSLGQGLEFLIYFQGNSAPDKSGLPSDRFSAERTGGSVSTLTIQRTQQEDSAVYLCASSSRSETQYFGPGTRLLVL.

This clonotype has just a few counts. CDR3 loop: CSASGGRGEPYEQYF. Here the CDR3 DNA reads TGCAGTGCTAGTGGGGGGAGAGGGGAACCCTACGAGCAGTACTTC. The gene calls are TRBV20-1 and TRBJ2-7; the D gene is possibly TRBD2 (6 bases). Per the germline V gene, CDR1 is DFQATT and CDR2 is SNEGSKA (reference sequence). V lost 3 bases and J 2 bases, leaving 17 bases between the germline ends. The CDR3 loop spans 15 amino acids.

This clonotype was detected a few times. This chain joins TRBV20-1 and TRBJ2-7, with 9 nucleotides matching TRBD1. The CDR3 spans 13 residues. Germline lookup yields CDR1 DFQATT and CDR2 SNEGSKA (reference sequence). The V gene end was trimmed by 2 bases and the J gene end by 4 bases; junction bases not matched to a gene: 3. The CDR3, as DNA: TGCAGTGCTAGAAGACAGGGGGGATACGAGCAGTACTTC. Translated, it gives CSARRQGGYEQYF.

The chain couples TRBV29-1 to TRBJ1-1, with TRBD1 matching 8 bases. V lost 6 bases, J lost 0 bases, and 3 bases stayed unmatched. The CDR3 totals 13 residues. Looked up from germline, CDR1 is SQVTM and CDR2 is ANQGSEA. The CDR3 protein is CSVLTGVNTEAFF. The CDR3 region has the DNA TGCAGCGTCCTGACAGGGGTGAACACTGAAGCTTTCTTT.

The chain employs TRBV20-1 and TRBJ2-1; TRBD2 matches 7 bases. The J segment lost 0 bases and the V segment lost 3 bases, leaving 11 bases of the junction unmatched. Germline values: CDR1 DFQATT, CDR2 SNEGSKA (reference sequence). The CDR3 is 17 amino acids. The CDR3 region is CSASRVLGGSSYNEQFF. For the CDR3, the DNA is TGCAGTGCTAGCCGGGTCTTGGGGGGGAGCTCCTACAATGAGCAGTTCTTC.

This clonotype was seen only a few times. J is TRBJ2-1 and V is TRBV5-1; perhaps TRBD1 as D (7 bases). V was clipped by 4 bases and J by 4 bases, with 12 bases between them. The CDR3 totals 14 residues. Germline lookup yields CDR1 SGHRS and CDR2 YFSETQ. The DNA for the CDR3 is TGCGCCAGCAGCGGGCGGGACAGTTACAATGAGCAGTTCTTC. Translated: CASSGRDSYNEQFF.

The V gene is TRBV15, the J gene TRBJ2-7; 10 bases line up with TRBD1. The ends lost 0 bases at V and 4 bases at J; junction bases unmatched: 6. The CDR3 is 16 amino acids. Per germline, CDR1 LNHNV and CDR2 YYDKDF (reference sequence). The CDR3 loop is CATSRDLLDRGYEQYF. DNA for the CDR3: TGTGCCACCAGCAGAGACCTTCTGGACAGGGGGTACGAGCAGTACTTC.

A few counts support this clonotype. This rearrangement joins TRBV5-1 to TRBJ2-1, with D possibly TRBD2 on 6 matching bases. The CDR3 has 15 amino acids. From germline, CDR1 is SGHRS and CDR2 YFSETQ. V lost 4 bases and J lost 2, with 13 bases in between. CDR3 amino acids: CASSISAGTYNEQFF. As DNA, the CDR3 is TGCGCCAGCAGCATCTCGGCGGGAACCTACAATGAGCAGTTCTTC.

This clonotype appeared a few times. V usage is TRBV12-3 or TRBV12-4 and J usage is TRBJ2-7; TRBD1 matches at 9 bases. The CDR3 has 15 residues. The V segment lost 6 bases and the J segment 1 base; nucleotides outside the gene matches: 7. The CDR3 spells CASSRGTGPSYEQYF. DNA of the CDR3: TGTGCCAGCAGCCGCGGGACAGGGCCTTCCTACGAGCAGTACTTC.